The clone carrying this TCR beta chain was observed once. Its specificity is not known. Germline CDR1 is SGHNT and CDR2 is YENEEA. The CDR3 spans 11 residues. V dropped 4 bases and J dropped 5 bases, with 5 bases sitting between them. These data are taken from a study of siplizumab effects on memory and regulatory T cells. Study conclusions and caveats: In the presence of siplizumab, alloreactive sequences traceable to unstimulated CD4+ memory cells were significantly reduced.

Method: immunoSEQ multiplex PCR; TCRdb's copy keeps in-frame clones and lacks some. The sample lists 90,000 to 95,000 clones; 80% to 95% were seen once. The sample comprised CD8+ T cells sorted from blood. The sequence derives from a human donor in good health. This sequence joins TRBV11-3 and TRBJ2-5; D remains ambiguous. CDR3 bases: TGTGCCAGCAGCTCGGGTGAGACCCAGTACTTC. This translates into CASSSGETQYF.